A single count supports the clone carrying this T cell receptor (beta chain). Its antigen is unidentified. These data belong to a study of cytomegalovirus exposure and HLA in healthy donors. The V gene's germline CDR1 is SGHVS and CDR2 FNYEAQ. The CDR3 extends over 15 amino acids. Trimming removed 8 bases from V and 5 bases from J; junction bases left unmatched: 9. The PCR employed 60 Vbeta primers together with 13 Jbeta primers. TCRdb's table, derived via immunoSEQ multiplex PCR, lists solely in-frame clones and lacks some. The sample includes around 140,000 clones, roughly 80% of them seen just once. General study points: Links to common viral pathogens appeared, in a later analysis, for several of the most significant clusters.

The origin of this receptor is a woman aged 60-75 years in good health and CMV-seronegative. The V gene is TRBV7-6, the J gene TRBJ2-5; 12 nucleotides match TRBD2. The specimen was PBMCs. The CDR3 nucleotides are TGTGCCAGCGGGTCTAGCGGGGGGGCCCGGGAGACCCAGTACTTC. The encoded protein is CASGSSGGARETQYF.